A selection of T cell receptor beta chains follows, all from one sample in a study of T cell responses to AZD1222 COVID-19 vaccine. Assay used: immunoSEQ multiplex PCR; TCRdb lists only in-frame clones, some missing. The table lists 50,000 to 75,000 clones, 89% of them singletons. The input for sequencing was peripheral blood, taken 28 days after the second AZD1222 dose. The receptor source for this set is an adult who received the AZD1222 COVID-19 vaccine. Both conserved end residues are part of each CDR3. A D gene is named only where the DNA matches it firmly. The size of a clone is reported for some rows only, either as once, few or many, or as a class for expanded clones.

CSASGTSGSPTYEQYF TGCAGTGCTAGTGGGACTAGCGGGAGCCCCACCTACGAGCAGTACTTC TRBJ2-7 TRBV20-1 16 - TRBD2
CASSPSSGGRFSYEQYF TGTGCCAGCAGCCCCAGCTCAGGAGGGAGGTTTTCCTACGAGCAGTACTTC TRBJ2-7 TRBV11-2 17 - -
CASSPGRDYGYTF TGTGCCAGCAGTCCTGGCAGGGACTATGGCTACACCTTC TRBJ1-2 TRBV5-6 13 - -
CAGGDTNTGELFF TGTGCCGGAGGGGACACGAACACCGGGGAGCTGTTTTTT TRBJ2-2 TRBV6-5 13 - -
CASSRGQGGSQPQHF TGTGCCAGCAGCCGGGGACAGGGAGGAAGTCAGCCCCAGCATTTT TRBJ1-5 TRBV7-2 15 once TRBD1
CASTLRREDSGNTIYF TGTGCCAGTACCCTGAGACGGGAAGACTCTGGAAACACCATATATTTT TRBJ1-3 TRBV19 16 - -
CASNSPGQARTGELFF TGTGCCAGTAACTCCCCCGGACAGGCGAGAACCGGGGAGCTGTTTTTT TRBJ2-2 TRBV19 16 - TRBD1
CASSYTSLQGLYTF TGTGCCAGCAGTTACACTTCCTTACAGGGATTGTACACCTTC TRBJ1-2 TRBV6-2/TRBV6-3 14 - -
CASSARVGGSNQPQHF TGTGCCAGCAGTGCCCGAGTGGGGGGTAGCAATCAGCCCCAGCATTTT TRBJ1-5 TRBV2 16 - -
CASSPTAGSSYEQYF TGTGCCAGCAGTCCCACGGCGGGCAGCTCCTACGAGCAGTACTTC TRBJ2-7 TRBV6-2/TRBV6-3 15 - -
CASSQGQNYGYTF TGTGCCAGCAGCCAAGGACAGAACTATGGCTACACCTTC TRBJ1-2 TRBV14 13 - -
CAIRESAEAFF TGTGCCATCAGGGAGAGCGCTGAAGCTTTCTTT TRBJ1-1 TRBV10-3 11 - -
CAWQEGQGANQPQHF TGTGCCTGGCAAGAGGGACAGGGGGCGAATCAGCCCCAGCATTTT TRBJ1-5 TRBV30 15 - TRBD1
CASRPTGLETQYF TGTGCCAGCAGACCGACAGGGTTGGAGACCCAGTACTTC TRBJ2-5 TRBV7-9 13 few TRBD1
CASSYSPGPLTDTQYF TGTGCCAGCAGTTACTCGCCGGGGCCCCTCACAGATACGCAGTATTTT TRBJ2-3 TRBV6-5 16 - -
CAISDRGGDYGYTF TGTGCCATCAGTGACCGTGGCGGGGACTATGGCTACACCTTC TRBJ1-2 TRBV10-3 14 - -
CASSVGLLGDDTEAFF TGTGCCAGCAGCGTAGGGTTGCTGGGGGACGACACTGAAGCTTTCTTT TRBJ1-1 TRBV9 16 - -
CASSHSGSFYEQYF TGTGCCAGCAGTCATAGCGGGAGCTTCTACGAGCAGTACTTC TRBJ2-7 TRBV27 14 - TRBD2
CASGAVPGELFF TGTGCTAGTGGCGCTGTTCCCGGGGAGCTGTTTTTT TRBJ2-2 TRBV12-5 12 once -
CAISERLTSGTRETQYF TGTGCCATCAGTGAGAGGCTGACTAGCGGGACTCGCGAGACCCAGTACTTC TRBJ2-5 TRBV10-3 17 - TRBD2
CASSLFFRGRTDTQYF TGTGCCAGCAGCTTATTCTTTAGGGGGCGCACAGATACGCAGTATTTT TRBJ2-3 TRBV7-2 16 - TRBD1
CASSFSRAHQPQHF TGTGCCAGCAGTTTTTCCCGGGCTCATCAGCCCCAGCATTTT TRBJ1-5 TRBV28 14 - -
CASSQDTGGSGSPLHF TGTGCCAGCAGCCAAGACACAGGGGGGAGTGGTTCACCCCTCCACTTT TRBJ1-6 TRBV4-2 16 once TRBD1
CASSFWGTDTQYF TGTGCCAGCAGTTTCTGGGGGACGGATACGCAGTATTTT TRBJ2-3 TRBV27 13 - -
CASGRVGGGETQYF TGTGCCAGCGGAAGAGTTGGGGGAGGGGAGACCCAGTACTTC TRBJ2-5 TRBV28 14 - TRBD2
CASSSRDRDGYTF TGTGCCAGCAGCTCGAGGGACAGGGACGGCTACACCTTC TRBJ1-2 TRBV7-9 13 - TRBD1
CASSERVYMDSNQPQHF TGTGCCAGCAGTGAACGAGTGTATATGGATAGCAATCAGCCCCAGCATTTT TRBJ1-5 TRBV2 17 few -
CASSLAGSGYFGYTF TGTGCCAGCAGCTTAGCGGGCAGCGGCTATTTTGGCTACACCTTC TRBJ1-2 TRBV7-2 15 - -
CASSPRQGKGYGYTF TGTGCCAGCAGCCCCCGACAGGGTAAGGGCTATGGCTACACCTTC TRBJ1-2 TRBV7-2 15 - TRBD1
CSVVSGPSYEQYF TGCAGCGTTGTTAGCGGGCCCTCCTACGAGCAGTACTTC TRBJ2-7 TRBV29-1 13 few TRBD2
CASSLSSGGNQPQHF TGTGCCAGCAGCCTCAGCTCAGGGGGCAATCAGCCCCAGCATTTT TRBJ1-5 TRBV7-2 15 - -
CATNYTVQLDNSNQPQHF TGTGCCACCAACTATACAGTACAATTGGACAATAGCAATCAGCCCCAGCATTTT TRBJ1-5 TRBV24-1 18 - -
CASRPGQNTEAFF TGTGCCAGCAGGCCCGGACAGAACACTGAAGCTTTCTTT TRBJ1-1 TRBV6-5 13 - -
CASSLAGSLRTDTQYF TGCGCCAGCAGCTTGGCCGGCAGCTTACGCACAGATACGCAGTATTTT TRBJ2-3 TRBV5-1 16 - -
CASSVDPGGVDTQYF TGTGCCAGCAGCGTAGACCCGGGTGGGGTGGATACGCAGTATTTT TRBJ2-3 TRBV9 15 - -
CASSEFGDYSYEQYF TGTGCCAGCAGTGAATTCGGGGACTACTCCTACGAGCAGTACTTC TRBJ2-7 TRBV25-1 15 - TRBD2
CASSYQTEAFF TGTGCCAGCAGTTATCAGACTGAAGCTTTCTTT TRBJ1-1 TRBV6-5 11 - -
CASSLFGQNTGELFF TGCGCCAGCAGCTTGTTCGGGCAGAACACCGGGGAGCTGTTTTTT TRBJ2-2 TRBV5-1 15 - -
CASSLHGGGSYNEQFF TGTGCCAGCAGCTTACATGGCGGGGGGTCCTACAATGAGCAGTTCTTC TRBJ2-1 TRBV7-3 16 - TRBD2
CASLLAGYTGELFF TGTGCCAGCCTACTAGCCGGGTACACCGGGGAGCTGTTTTTT TRBJ2-2 TRBV18 14 - -
CASSSTGTSGGRLTQETQYF TGCGCCAGCAGCTCAACCGGGACTAGCGGGGGCCGCCTCACCCAAGAGACCCAGTACTTC TRBJ2-5 TRBV5-1 20 - TRBD2
CASSFARTGSDYGYTF TGTGCCAGCAGCTTTGCGCGGACAGGGTCCGACTATGGCTACACCTTC TRBJ1-2 TRBV12-1 16 - -
CASSQDGGRHNEQFF TGTGCCAGCAGCCAAGATGGGGGGCGCCACAATGAGCAGTTCTTC TRBJ2-1 TRBV3-1/TRBV3-2 15 - -
CASSLGQGQYYEQYF TGTGCCAGCAGCTTAGGACAGGGACAATACTACGAGCAGTACTTC TRBJ2-7 TRBV5-4 15 - TRBD1
CASRRAASSTDTQYF TGTGCCAGCAGGCGGGCAGCATCTAGCACAGATACGCAGTATTTT TRBJ2-3 TRBV2 15 once -
CASSPNVQSPETQYF TGCGCCAGCAGCCCAAATGTACAGAGCCCAGAGACCCAGTACTTC TRBJ2-5 TRBV5-1 15 - -
CASSLRATSGTEQFF TGCGCCAGCAGCTTGCGCGCGACTAGCGGGACTGAGCAGTTCTTC TRBJ2-1 TRBV5-1 15 - TRBD2
CATSGSDSSYNEQFF TGTGCCACCAGTGGCTCGGACTCCTCCTACAATGAGCAGTTCTTC TRBJ2-1 TRBV24-1 15 - -
CASSPLPGETQYF TGTGCCAGCAGCCCCTTGCCGGGAGAGACCCAGTACTTC TRBJ2-5 TRBV5-5 13 - -
CASSLAPQDSNSPLHF TGCGCCAGCAGCTTGGCCCCACAGGACTCAAATTCACCCCTCCACTTT TRBJ1-6 TRBV5-1 16 - -
CASSWTALSTNEKLFF TGTGCCAGCAGCTGGACAGCCCTTTCAACTAATGAAAAACTGTTTTTT TRBJ1-4 TRBV7-9 16 - -
CASSSTGVSPGYTF TGTGCCAGCAGTTCAACAGGGGTCTCTCCTGGCTACACCTTC TRBJ1-2 TRBV6-4 14 - TRBD1
CSVTTGVGANVLTF TGCAGCGTAACGACAGGGGTAGGGGCCAACGTCCTGACTTTC TRBJ2-6 TRBV29-1 14 - TRBD1
CASSVDQVSGNTIYF TGTGCCAGCAGCGTAGATCAGGTCTCTGGAAACACCATATATTTT TRBJ1-3 TRBV9 15 - -
CATLRREGGELFF TGTGCCACCCTCCGGCGTGAGGGCGGGGAGCTGTTTTTT TRBJ2-2 TRBV10-3 13 - -